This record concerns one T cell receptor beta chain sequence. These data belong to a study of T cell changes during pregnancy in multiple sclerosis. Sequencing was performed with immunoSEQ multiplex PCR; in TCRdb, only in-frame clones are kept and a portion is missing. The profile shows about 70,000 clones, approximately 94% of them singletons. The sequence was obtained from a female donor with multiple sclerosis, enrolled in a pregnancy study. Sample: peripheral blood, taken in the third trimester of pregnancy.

This chain's CDR3 is CASSALASGANVLTF. DNA for the CDR3: TGTGCCAGCAGCGCCCTGGCCTCTGGGGCCAACGTCCTGACTTTC. The chain has TRBV7-6 and TRBJ2-6; D is ambiguous. Germline V gives CDR1 SGHVS, CDR2 FNYEAQ. There are 15 residues in the CDR3. V shed 5 bases and J shed 0 bases, with 8 bases lying between them.